A selection of T cell receptor beta chains follows, all from one sample in a study of siplizumab effects on memory and regulatory T cells. TCRdb's table, derived via immunoSEQ multiplex PCR, lists solely in-frame clones and lacks some. The sample shows more than 45,000 clones, about 92% of them seen only once. The sample consisted of CD8+ T cells sorted from blood. These receptors were taken from a human donor in good health. CDR3s include the opening cysteine and the closing phenylalanine or tryptophan. Each record gives: CDR3 protein, CDR3 DNA, clone size, V gene, J gene, D gene. A D gene is named only where the DNA matches it firmly. A row's size may be missing; if present it is once, few, many or a size class.

CASSRGQPRANYGYTF	TGCGCCAGCAGCAGGGGACAGCCTAGGGCTAACTATGGCTACACCTTC	once	TRBV4-1	TRBJ1-2	TRBD1
CASRSPDRAAGNTIYF	TGTGCCAGCAGATCCCCGGACAGGGCGGCTGGAAACACCATATATTTT	NA	TRBV28	TRBJ1-3	TRBD1
CASSLIGGSNTGELFF	TGTGCCAGCAGCTTAATTGGCGGGTCGAACACCGGGGAGCTGTTTTTT	NA	TRBV11-3	TRBJ2-2	NA
CASSVGGLTEAFF	TGTGCCAGCAGCGTTGGGGGGCTGACTGAAGCTTTCTTT	few	TRBV9	TRBJ1-1	NA
CASSYSGNYNEQFF	TGTGCCAGTAGTTACAGCGGGAACTACAATGAGCAGTTCTTC	NA	TRBV19	TRBJ2-1	TRBD2
CASRPTGGHPNEQYF	TGTGCCAGCAGGCCGACAGGGGGCCACCCTAACGAGCAGTACTTC	once	TRBV28	TRBJ2-7	TRBD1
CASLKGVNYGYTF	TGTGCCAGTCTCAAGGGAGTTAACTATGGCTACACCTTC	NA	TRBV19	TRBJ1-2	NA
CSVEGTGARNTEAFF	TGCAGCGTTGAAGGGACAGGCGCTCGGAACACTGAAGCTTTCTTT	NA	TRBV29-1	TRBJ1-1	TRBD1
CASSLWANGDTEAFF	TGCGCCAGCAGCTTGTGGGCGAACGGGGACACTGAAGCTTTCTTT	NA	TRBV5-1	TRBJ1-1	NA
CASSSTDGSYEQYF	TGTGCCAGCAGCTCCACGGACGGATCCTACGAGCAGTACTTC	NA	TRBV5-6	TRBJ2-7	NA
CASRNRATGSQYF	TGTGCCAGCAGGAACCGGGCTACTGGGTCGCAGTACTTC	NA	TRBV6-5	TRBJ2-7	NA
CASSPTGGSGANVLTF	TGTGCCAGTAGTCCGACAGGGGGCTCTGGGGCCAACGTCCTGACTTTC	few	TRBV19	TRBJ2-6	TRBD1
CASSEELAGGKGELFF	TGTGCCAGCAGTGAAGAACTAGCGGGAGGGAAGGGGGAGCTGTTTTTT	NA	TRBV6-1	TRBJ2-2	TRBD2
CASSIILAGVDHPSNEQYF	TGTGCCAGTAGTATAATCCTAGCGGGAGTGGACCACCCCAGCAACGAGCAGTACTTC	NA	TRBV19	TRBJ2-7	TRBD2
CSAQVDYEQYF	TGCAGTGCTCAGGTGGACTACGAGCAGTACTTC	NA	TRBV20-1	TRBJ2-7	NA
CASSQGYSPGVRTFF	TGTGCCAGCAGCCAGGGATACTCCCCGGGTGTTCGGACTTTCTTT	NA	TRBV14	TRBJ1-1	NA
CASRPLPGQGTEAFF	TGTGCCAGCAGGCCTCTTCCGGGACAGGGCACTGAAGCTTTCTTT	NA	TRBV2	TRBJ1-1	TRBD1
CASRRREGPYNEQFF	TGTGCCAGCAGACGCCGGGAGGGCCCCTACAATGAGCAGTTCTTC	NA	TRBV13	TRBJ2-1	TRBD2
CASSVGVNTEAFF	TGTGCCAGCAGCGTAGGGGTGAACACTGAAGCTTTCTTT	NA	TRBV25-1	TRBJ1-1	NA
CASSSGQPETQYF	TGTGCCAGCAGCTCGGGACAGCCAGAGACCCAGTACTTC	NA	TRBV5-4	TRBJ2-5	TRBD1
CASRSSAYSEQFF	TGTGCCAGCAGGTCTAGCGCCTATAGTGAGCAGTTCTTC	NA	TRBV2	TRBJ2-1	NA
CASTIFGTGGLLTEAFF	TGTGCCAGCACTATATTCGGGACAGGGGGCCTTTTGACTGAAGCTTTCTTT	NA	TRBV28	TRBJ1-1	TRBD1
CASSIPSLAGRLLGELFF	TGTGCCAGTAGTATCCCCTCCTTAGCCGGGAGGCTTCTCGGGGAGCTGTTTTTT	NA	TRBV19	TRBJ2-2	TRBD2
CASSAEVGTDTQYF	TGTGCCAGCAGCGCCGAAGTGGGCACAGATACGCAGTATTTT	NA	TRBV5-8	TRBJ2-3	NA
CASSVSGGTDTQYF	TGTGCCAGCAGCGTCAGCGGGGGGACAGATACGCAGTATTTT	NA	TRBV9	TRBJ2-3	TRBD2
CASSLGYRGREQYF	TGTGCCAGCAGCTTGGGATACAGGGGGCGCGAGCAGTACTTC	NA	TRBV5-8	TRBJ2-7	TRBD1
CASSLLGNQETQYF	TGTGCCAGCAGTTTATTGGGGAACCAAGAGACCCAGTACTTC	NA	TRBV27	TRBJ2-5	NA
CASKRREEWTGELFF	TGTGCCAGCAAGAGGCGGGAGGAATGGACCGGGGAGCTGTTTTTT	NA	TRBV27	TRBJ2-2	TRBD2
CASRKGLAGDTGELFF	TGTGCCAGCAGGAAAGGACTAGCGGGAGACACCGGGGAGCTGTTTTTT	NA	TRBV27	TRBJ2-2	TRBD2
CASSLDRGGTEAFF	TGTGCCAGCAGCTTGGACAGGGGCGGTACTGAAGCTTTCTTT	NA	TRBV7-2	TRBJ1-1	TRBD1
CASSPPLGGKADTQYF	TGTGCCAGCAGTCCACCATTGGGGGGGAAGGCAGATACGCAGTATTTT	NA	TRBV28	TRBJ2-3	TRBD2
CASSSLSGKNEQFF	TGTGCCAGCAGTTCCCTTAGCGGGAAGAATGAGCAGTTCTTC	NA	TRBV27	TRBJ2-1	TRBD2
CATSRDLAGNTEAFF	TGTGCCACCAGCAGAGATCTAGCGGGGAACACTGAAGCTTTCTTT	NA	TRBV15	TRBJ1-1	NA
CASGLGLAGGPNTGELFF	TGTGCTAGTGGTTTGGGACTAGCGGGAGGCCCCAACACCGGGGAGCTGTTTTTT	NA	TRBV12-5	TRBJ2-2	TRBD2
CASRAQETQYF	TGTGCCAGCAGAGCACAAGAGACCCAGTACTTC	once	TRBV27	TRBJ2-5	NA
CAISDSESGEQYF	TGTGCCATCAGTGATAGTGAGAGCGGGGAGCAGTACTTC	NA	TRBV10-3	TRBJ2-7	NA
CASSQELAGVSGDTQYF	TGCGCCAGCAGCCAAGAACTGGCGGGAGTATCCGGAGATACGCAGTATTTT	NA	TRBV4-3	TRBJ2-3	TRBD2
CASRGLATDTQYF	TGTGCCAGCAGAGGACTAGCCACAGATACGCAGTATTTT	NA	TRBV6-6	TRBJ2-3	TRBD2
CASSSWGVYGYTF	TGTGCCAGCAGCTCCTGGGGGGTCTATGGCTACACCTTC	NA	TRBV7-2	TRBJ1-2	NA
CASSFADANTGELFF	TGTGCCAGCAGTTTCGCAGACGCGAACACCGGGGAGCTGTTTTTT	NA	TRBV27	TRBJ2-2	NA
CASSISGSSYNEQFF	TGTGCCAGTAGTATCAGCGGGAGCTCCTACAATGAGCAGTTCTTC	NA	TRBV19	TRBJ2-1	TRBD2
CASSDSRDLNEQFF	TGTGCCAGCAGTGACTCGCGGGACCTCAATGAGCAGTTCTTC	NA	TRBV2	TRBJ2-1	NA
CASRDAGDTEAFF	TGTGCTAGTCGGGACGCCGGGGACACTGAAGCTTTCTTT	NA	TRBV12-5	TRBJ1-1	NA
CATSREDWLTDTQYF	TGTGCCACCAGCAGAGAGGACTGGCTCACAGATACGCAGTATTTT	once	TRBV15	TRBJ2-3	NA
CASSAGQGAGETQYF	TGTGCCAGCAGCGCCGGACAGGGGGCGGGGGAGACCCAGTACTTC	once	TRBV7-3	TRBJ2-5	TRBD1